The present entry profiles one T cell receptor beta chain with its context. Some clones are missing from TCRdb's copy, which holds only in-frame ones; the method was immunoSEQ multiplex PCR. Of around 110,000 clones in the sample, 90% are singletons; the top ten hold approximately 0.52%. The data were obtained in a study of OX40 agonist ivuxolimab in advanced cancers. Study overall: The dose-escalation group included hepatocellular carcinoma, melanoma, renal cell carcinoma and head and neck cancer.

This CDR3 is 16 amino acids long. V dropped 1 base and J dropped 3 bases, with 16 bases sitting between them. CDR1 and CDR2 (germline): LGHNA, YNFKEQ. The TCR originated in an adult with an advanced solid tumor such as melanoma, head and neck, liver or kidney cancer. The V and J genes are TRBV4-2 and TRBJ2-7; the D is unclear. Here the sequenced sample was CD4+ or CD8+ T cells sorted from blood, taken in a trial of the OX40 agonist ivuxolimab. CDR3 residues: CASSQVISANLYEQYF. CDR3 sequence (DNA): TGTGCCAGCAGCCAAGTCATTTCAGCAAATCTCTACGAGCAGTACTTC.